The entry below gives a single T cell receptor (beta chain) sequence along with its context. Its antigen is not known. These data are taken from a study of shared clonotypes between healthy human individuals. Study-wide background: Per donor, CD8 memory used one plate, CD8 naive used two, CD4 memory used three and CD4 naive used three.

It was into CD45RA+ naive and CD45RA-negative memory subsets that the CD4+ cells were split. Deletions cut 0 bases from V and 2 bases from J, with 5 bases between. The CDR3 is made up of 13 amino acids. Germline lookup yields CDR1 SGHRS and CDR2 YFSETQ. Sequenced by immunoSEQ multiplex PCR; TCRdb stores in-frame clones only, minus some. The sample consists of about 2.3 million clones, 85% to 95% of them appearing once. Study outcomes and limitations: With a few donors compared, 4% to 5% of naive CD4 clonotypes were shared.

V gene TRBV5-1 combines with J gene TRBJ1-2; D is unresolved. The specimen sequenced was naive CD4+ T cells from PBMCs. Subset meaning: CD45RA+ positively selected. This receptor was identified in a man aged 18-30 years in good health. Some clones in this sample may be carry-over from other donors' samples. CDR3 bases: TGCGCCAGCAGCTTGGCCGTAAACTATGGCTACACCTTC. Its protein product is CASSLAVNYGYTF.